Detailed here is one TCR beta chain. The germline CDR1 and CDR2 sequences are SGHAT and FQNNGV. V lost 4 bases, J lost 3 bases, and 6 bases stayed unmatched. This CDR3 region has 15 residues. In the study's own analysis: Reference gene primers were amplified, and this amplification served to estimate nucleated cell counts. Produced via immunoSEQ multiplex PCR; TCRdb's table is partial and in-frame only. That table gives V, J and clone size, and the DNA gave D and trimming. The data contain 85,000 to 130,000 clones, approximately 90% of them singletons. The data were obtained in a study of blood T cell repertoires in COVID-19. Study-level information: Donors in the United States, Italy and Spain gave samples during acute or convalescent COVID-19. PBMCs, B-cell-depleted T cells, or T cells provided the cDNA or gDNA that made up the material.

The sequencing input was peripheral blood. The chain employs TRBV11-2 and TRBJ1-3; 7 positions agree with TRBD1. The receptor's source is a man aged 55 to 70 with acute or convalescent COVID-19. The CDR3 nucleotides read TGTGCCAGCAGCTCGAACAGGGGTTATGGAAACACCATATATTTT. Its translation is CASSSNRGYGNTIYF.